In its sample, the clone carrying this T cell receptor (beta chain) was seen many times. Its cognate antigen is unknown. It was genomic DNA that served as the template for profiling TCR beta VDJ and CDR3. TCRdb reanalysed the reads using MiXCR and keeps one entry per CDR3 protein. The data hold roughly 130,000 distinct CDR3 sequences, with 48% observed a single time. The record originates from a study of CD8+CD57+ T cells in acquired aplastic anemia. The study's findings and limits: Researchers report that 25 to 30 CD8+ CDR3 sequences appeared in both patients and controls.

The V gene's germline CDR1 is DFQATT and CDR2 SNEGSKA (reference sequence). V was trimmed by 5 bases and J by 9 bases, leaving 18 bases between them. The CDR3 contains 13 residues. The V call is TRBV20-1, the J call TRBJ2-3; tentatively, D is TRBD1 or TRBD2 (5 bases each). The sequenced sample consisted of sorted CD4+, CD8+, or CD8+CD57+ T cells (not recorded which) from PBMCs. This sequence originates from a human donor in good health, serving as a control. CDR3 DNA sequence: TGCAGTGCTGAGGACATCCGGCCGGGAACGCAGTATTTT. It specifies CSAEDIRPGTQYF.